This T cell receptor beta chain stems from a study of tumor and adjacent non-tumor tissue in lung cancer. As for the study in general: The cohort had 12 adenocarcinoma, 2 squamous cell and 1 small cell patients.

This clonotype was found a few times. Its target is unknown. CDR3 length equals 15 residues. Trimming cost V 1 base and J 1 base, with 9 bases left between them. CDR1 LNHNV and CDR2 YYDKDF come from the germline V gene (reference sequence). This sample's RNA came from whole unsorted tissue. Donors were chemotherapy-naive, newly diagnosed lung cancer surgical patients in China, August–November 2014. Study-level findings and limits: TCR diversity was significantly greater in tumor than normal lung tissue.

TCRbeta libraries were built with three rounds of nested PCR, modified from ARM-PCR. TCRdb re-called the multiplex PCR reads through MiXCR, storing one row per CDR3 protein. The table lists 55,000 to 75,000 distinct CDR3 sequences, roughly 60% of them singletons, with 20% to 25% in the top ten. Sequenced input: lung tumor tissue. The chain carries TRBV15 and TRBJ2-3; D unclear. The TCR sequence derives from a man in his forties or fifties with non-small cell lung cancer. CDR3 protein: CATSRATVCTDTQYF. CDR3 in DNA: TGTGCCACCAGCAGAGCGACCGTTTGCACAGATACGCAGTATTTT. Combining the CDR3 with reference TRBV15 and TRBJ2-3 gives the whole variable domain DAMVIQNPRYQVTQFGKPVTLSCSQTLNHNVMYWYQQKSSQAPKLLFHYYDKDFNNEADTPDNFQSRRPNTSFCFLDIRSPGLGDTAMYLCATSRATVCTDTQYFGPGTRLTVL.